A selection of T cell receptor beta chains follows, all from one sample in a study of shared clonotypes between healthy human individuals. Data came from immunoSEQ multiplex PCR; TCRdb stores just in-frame clones and leaves some out. Among about 2.4 million clones listed, 90% to 95% were seen once. The sequenced sample was naive CD4+ T cells sorted from blood. All receptors come from a man in his late teens or twenties in good health. CDR3s include the opening cysteine and the closing phenylalanine or tryptophan. A D gene is named only where the DNA matches it firmly. The size entry is marked missing in some rows and otherwise reads once, few, many or a size class.

d_call clone_size j_call v_call cdr3_aa cdr3_nt
NA NA TRBJ1-3 TRBV28 CASKGSGNTIYF TGTGCCAGCAAGGGCTCTGGAAACACCATATATTTT
NA NA TRBJ1-2 TRBV2 CASSERPTYTF TGTGCCAGCAGTGAAAGGCCCACTTACACCTTC
NA NA TRBJ2-3 TRBV2 CASSDLGTQYF TGTGCCAGCAGTGACTTGGGTACGCAGTATTTT
TRBD2 NA TRBJ2-7 TRBV2 CASRVASGPYEQYF TGTGCCAGCAGAGTGGCTAGCGGGCCCTACGAGCAGTACTTC
TRBD2 NA TRBJ2-2 TRBV25-1 CASSEAKAGGPGELFF TGTGCCAGCAGTGAAGCTAAAGCGGGAGGGCCCGGGGAGCTGTTTTTT
NA NA TRBJ2-1 TRBV2 CASSSTNLGEFF TGTGCCAGCAGTTCGACTAACCTGGGGGAGTTCTTC
NA NA TRBJ1-5 TRBV4-1 CASSRIINQPQHF TGCGCCAGCAGCCGGATCATCAATCAGCCCCAGCATTTT
NA NA TRBJ2-1 TRBV6-5 CASSYHGILGYNEQFF TGTGCCAGCAGTTACCACGGAATTTTGGGCTACAATGAGCAGTTCTTC
NA NA TRBJ1-5 TRBV27 CASSLTGNQPQHF TGTGCCAGCAGTTTAACAGGCAATCAGCCCCAGCATTTT
TRBD2 NA TRBJ2-5 TRBV7-7 CASSLSGGRPQETQYF TGTGCTAGCAGCTTATCGGGGGGGCGACCCCAAGAGACCCAGTACTTC
TRBD1 NA TRBJ2-5 TRBV6-5 CASSYDRDRQTQYF TGTGCCAGCAGTTACGACCGGGACAGACAGACCCAGTACTTC
TRBD2 NA TRBJ2-1 TRBV28 CASSPGTRDYNEQFF TGTGCCAGCAGTCCCGGGACTAGGGATTACAATGAGCAGTTCTTC
TRBD1 few TRBJ1-2 TRBV20-1 CSAGTGRGYTF TGCAGTGCTGGGACAGGACGAGGCTACACCTTC
NA NA TRBJ2-5 TRBV30 CAWSRRAQETQYF TGTGCCTGGTCTCGGCGAGCCCAAGAGACCCAGTACTTC
TRBD2 NA TRBJ2-3 TRBV6-5 CASGRGSDTQYF TGTGCCAGCGGGAGGGGTTCAGATACGCAGTATTTT
NA NA TRBJ1-4 TRBV27 CASSSQGLPTNEKLFF TGTGCCAGCAGTTCGCAGGGGCTTCCAACTAATGAAAAACTGTTTTTT
TRBD2 NA TRBJ2-5 TRBV9 CASTSAGEFQETQYF TGTGCCAGCACCTCAGCGGGAGAGTTCCAAGAGACCCAGTACTTC
NA NA TRBJ2-7 TRBV18 CASSPGASITYEQYF TGTGCCAGCTCACCGGGGGCTAGCATCACCTACGAGCAGTACTTC
TRBD1 few TRBJ1-1 TRBV10-3 CAISADRDNTEAFF TGTGCCATCAGTGCGGACAGGGACAACACTGAAGCTTTCTTT
TRBD1 NA TRBJ2-7 TRBV2 CASSVGRQGPYEQYF TGTGCCAGCAGTGTTGGGAGACAGGGTCCCTACGAGCAGTACTTC
NA NA TRBJ2-2 TRBV6-1 CASSEGVGELFF TGTGCCAGCAGTGAGGGGGTGGGGGAGCTGTTTTTT
TRBD2 NA TRBJ2-5 TRBV5-4 CASSLGLAAQETQYF TGTGCCAGCAGCCTGGGACTAGCGGCCCAAGAGACCCAGTACTTC
TRBD1 NA TRBJ2-3 TRBV5-1 CASSSGTGTADTQYF TGCGCCAGCAGCTCCGGGACAGGGACTGCAGATACGCAGTATTTT
TRBD1 NA TRBJ2-3 TRBV4-1 CASSPRSGQGGGTDTQYF TGCGCCAGCAGCCCTCGATCGGGACAGGGAGGAGGCACAGATACGCAGTATTTT
NA NA TRBJ2-5 TRBV7-9 CASSRRGTGDQETQYF TGTGCCAGCAGCCGAAGGGGCACAGGAGATCAAGAGACCCAGTACTTC
NA NA TRBJ1-6 TRBV6-6 CAGRIGGLGNSPLHF TGTGCCGGCAGGATCGGGGGTCTGGGTAATTCACCCCTCCACTTT
TRBD2 NA TRBJ2-3 TRBV11-2 CASSSTTSATGDTQYF TGTGCCAGCAGCTCGACAACTAGCGCCACCGGAGATACGCAGTATTTT
NA NA TRBJ1-1 TRBV5-5 CASSLTQEITEAFF TGTGCCAGCAGCCTAACTCAGGAGATCACTGAAGCTTTCTTT
NA NA TRBJ2-1 TRBV6-6 CASSRGRPYNEQFF TGTGCCAGCAGTCGTGGCAGACCCTACAATGAGCAGTTCTTC
NA once TRBJ1-1 TRBV28 CASSLSGKTTEAFF TGTGCCAGCAGTTTGTCAGGGAAGACTACTGAAGCTTTCTTT
TRBD1 NA TRBJ1-2 TRBV5-4 CASSLGGQSSYGYTF TGTGCCAGCAGCTTGGGGGGACAGAGCAGCTATGGCTACACCTTC
NA NA TRBJ1-4 TRBV6-1 CASSPFGGGNEKLFF TGTGCCAGCAGCCCCTTCGGGGGAGGAAATGAAAAACTGTTTTTT
NA NA TRBJ1-2 TRBV19 CASSTAATNYGYTF TGTGCCAGTAGTACGGCAGCCACTAACTATGGCTACACCTTC
TRBD1 NA TRBJ1-6 TRBV6-5 CASSYSGQGYNSPLHF TGTGCCAGCAGTTACTCCGGACAGGGCTATAATTCACCCCTCCACTTT
NA NA TRBJ1-1 TRBV2 CASSVQAYTEAFF TGTGCCAGCAGTGTACAGGCTTACACTGAAGCTTTCTTT
TRBD2 NA TRBJ2-7 TRBV4-3 CASSQDPSGFPYEQYF TGCGCCAGCAGCCAAGATCCTAGCGGGTTCCCCTACGAGCAGTACTTC
TRBD2 NA TRBJ2-2 TRBV30 CAWSGASGSAGELFF TGTGCCTGGAGTGGGGCTAGCGGGAGTGCCGGGGAGCTGTTTTTT
NA NA TRBJ1-6 TRBV18 CASSPQYQGGSPLHF TGTGCCAGCTCACCACAGTACCAGGGAGGCTCACCCCTCCACTTT
NA NA TRBJ1-6 TRBV18 CASSPGTDNNSPLHF TGTGCCAGCTCACCCGGGACGGATAATAATTCACCCCTCCACTTT
TRBD2 NA TRBJ2-1 TRBV27 CASSPRTSGIYNEQFF TGTGCCAGCAGTCCCCGGACTAGCGGAATATACAATGAGCAGTTCTTC
NA NA TRBJ2-3 TRBV5-1 CATKFGAGSTDTQYF TGCGCCACCAAGTTCGGGGCAGGGAGCACAGATACGCAGTATTTT
NA NA TRBJ2-2 TRBV2 CASSVMNTGELFF TGTGCCAGCAGTGTTATGAACACCGGGGAGCTGTTTTTT
TRBD1 NA TRBJ2-3 TRBV5-6 CASSRDRGSTDTQYF TGTGCCAGCAGCCGAGACAGGGGTTCCACAGATACGCAGTATTTT
TRBD1 NA TRBJ1-6 TRBV19 CASTQPDRDSPLHF TGTGCCAGTACCCAACCCGACAGGGATTCACCCCTCCACTTT
NA NA TRBJ1-5 TRBV6-5 CASSVTGSDQPQHF TGTGCCAGCAGTGTGACTGGGAGCGATCAGCCCCAGCATTTT